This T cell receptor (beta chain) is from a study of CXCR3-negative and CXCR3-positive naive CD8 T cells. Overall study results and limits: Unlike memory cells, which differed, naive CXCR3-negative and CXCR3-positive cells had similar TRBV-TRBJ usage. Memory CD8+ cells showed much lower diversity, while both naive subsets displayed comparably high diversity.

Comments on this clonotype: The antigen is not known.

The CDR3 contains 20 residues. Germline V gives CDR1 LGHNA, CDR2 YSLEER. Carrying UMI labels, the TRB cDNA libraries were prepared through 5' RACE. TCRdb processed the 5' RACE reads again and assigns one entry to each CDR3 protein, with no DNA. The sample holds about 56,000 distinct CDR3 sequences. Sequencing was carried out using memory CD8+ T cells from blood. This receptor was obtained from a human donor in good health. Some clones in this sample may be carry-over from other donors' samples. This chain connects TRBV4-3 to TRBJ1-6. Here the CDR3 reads CASSQDFLITINSNNSPLHF.